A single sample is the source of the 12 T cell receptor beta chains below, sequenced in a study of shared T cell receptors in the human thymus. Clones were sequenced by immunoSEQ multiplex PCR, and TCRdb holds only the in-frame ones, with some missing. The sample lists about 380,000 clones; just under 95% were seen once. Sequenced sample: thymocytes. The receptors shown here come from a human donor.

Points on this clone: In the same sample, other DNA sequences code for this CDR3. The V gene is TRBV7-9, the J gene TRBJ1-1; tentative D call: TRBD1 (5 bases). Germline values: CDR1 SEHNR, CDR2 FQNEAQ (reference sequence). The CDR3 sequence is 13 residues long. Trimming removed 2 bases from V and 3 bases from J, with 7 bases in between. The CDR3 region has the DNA TGTGCCAGCAGCTTAACGGGGGACACTGAAGCTTTCTTT. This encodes CASSLTGDTEAFF.

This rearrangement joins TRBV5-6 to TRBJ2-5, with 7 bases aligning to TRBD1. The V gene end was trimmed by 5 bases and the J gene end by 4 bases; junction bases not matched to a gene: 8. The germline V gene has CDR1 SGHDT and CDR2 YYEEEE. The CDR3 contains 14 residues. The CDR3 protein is CASRRDRVRETQYF. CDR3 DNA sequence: TGTGCCAGCAGACGCGACAGGGTAAGAGAGACCCAGTACTTC.

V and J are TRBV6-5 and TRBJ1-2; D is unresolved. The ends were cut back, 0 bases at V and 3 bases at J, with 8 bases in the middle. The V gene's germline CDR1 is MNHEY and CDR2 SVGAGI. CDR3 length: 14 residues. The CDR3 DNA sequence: TGTGCCAGCAGTTACTCGACCGGGTACTATGGCTACACCTTC. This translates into CASSYSTGYYGYTF.

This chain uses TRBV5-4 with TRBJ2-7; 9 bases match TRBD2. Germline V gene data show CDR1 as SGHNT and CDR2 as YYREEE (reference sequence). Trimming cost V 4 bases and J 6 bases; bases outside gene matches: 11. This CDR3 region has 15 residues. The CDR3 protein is CASSPGSGRLGEQYF. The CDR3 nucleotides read TGTGCCAGCAGCCCAGGTAGCGGGAGACTTGGCGAGCAGTACTTC.

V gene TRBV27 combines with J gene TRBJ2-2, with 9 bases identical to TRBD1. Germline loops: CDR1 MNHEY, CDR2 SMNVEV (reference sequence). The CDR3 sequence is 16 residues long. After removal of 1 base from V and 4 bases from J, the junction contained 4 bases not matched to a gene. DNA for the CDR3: TGTGCCAGCAGTTTATTTAGGACAGGGGCCACCGGGGAGCTGTTTTTT. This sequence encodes CASSLFRTGATGELFF.

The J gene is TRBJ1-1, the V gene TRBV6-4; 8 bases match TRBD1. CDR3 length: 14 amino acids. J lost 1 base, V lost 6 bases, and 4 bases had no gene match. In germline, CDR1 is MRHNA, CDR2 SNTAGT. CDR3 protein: CASRTGTGNTEAFF. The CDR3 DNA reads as TGTGCCAGCAGAACCGGGACAGGGAACACTGAAGCTTTCTTT.

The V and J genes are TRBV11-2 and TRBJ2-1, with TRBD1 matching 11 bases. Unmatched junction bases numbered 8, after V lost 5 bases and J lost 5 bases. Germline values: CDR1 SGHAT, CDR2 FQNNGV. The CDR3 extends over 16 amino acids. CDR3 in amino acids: CASSVRDRGSHNEQFF. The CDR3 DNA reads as TGTGCCAGCAGCGTCCGGGACAGGGGGTCCCACAATGAGCAGTTCTTC.

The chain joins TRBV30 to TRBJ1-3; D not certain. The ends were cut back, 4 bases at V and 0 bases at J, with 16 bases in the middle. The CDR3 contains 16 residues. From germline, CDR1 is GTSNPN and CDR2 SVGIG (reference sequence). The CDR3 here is CAWNDPPGASGNTIYF. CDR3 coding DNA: TGTGCCTGGAACGATCCCCCAGGAGCCTCTGGAAACACCATATATTTT.

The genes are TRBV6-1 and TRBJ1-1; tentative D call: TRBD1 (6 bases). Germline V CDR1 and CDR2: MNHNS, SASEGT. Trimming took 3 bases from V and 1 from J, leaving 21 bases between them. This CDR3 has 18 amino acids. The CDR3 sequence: CASSDRARGFGRNTEAFF. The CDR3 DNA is TGTGCCAGCAGTGATCGGGCCAGGGGATTTGGCAGGAACACTGAAGCTTTCTTT.

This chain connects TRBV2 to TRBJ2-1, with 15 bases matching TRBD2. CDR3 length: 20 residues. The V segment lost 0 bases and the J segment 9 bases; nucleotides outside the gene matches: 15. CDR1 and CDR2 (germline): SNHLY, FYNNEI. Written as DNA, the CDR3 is TGTGCCAGCAGTGAAGCGCGCCTTCTTTGGACTAGCGGGAGGGCCTCTGAGCAGTTCTTC. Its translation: CASSEARLLWTSGRASEQFF.

CDR3: CASSRGQGDYGYTF. CDR3 nucleotide sequence: TGTGCCAGCAGCCGAGGACAGGGAGACTATGGCTACACCTTC. The chain recombines TRBV13 with TRBJ1-2; 8 bases map to TRBD1. J was trimmed by 3 bases and V by 5 bases; bases with no gene match: 5. The germline V gene has CDR1 PRHDT and CDR2 FYEKMQ (reference sequence). CDR3 length: 14 residues.

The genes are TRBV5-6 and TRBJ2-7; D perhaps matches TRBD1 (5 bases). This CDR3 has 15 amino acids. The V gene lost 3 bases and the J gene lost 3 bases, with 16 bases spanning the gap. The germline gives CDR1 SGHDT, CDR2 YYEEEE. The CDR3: CASSSRGDCGYEQYF. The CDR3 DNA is TGTGCCAGCAGCTCAAGGGGTGATTGCGGCTACGAGCAGTACTTC.